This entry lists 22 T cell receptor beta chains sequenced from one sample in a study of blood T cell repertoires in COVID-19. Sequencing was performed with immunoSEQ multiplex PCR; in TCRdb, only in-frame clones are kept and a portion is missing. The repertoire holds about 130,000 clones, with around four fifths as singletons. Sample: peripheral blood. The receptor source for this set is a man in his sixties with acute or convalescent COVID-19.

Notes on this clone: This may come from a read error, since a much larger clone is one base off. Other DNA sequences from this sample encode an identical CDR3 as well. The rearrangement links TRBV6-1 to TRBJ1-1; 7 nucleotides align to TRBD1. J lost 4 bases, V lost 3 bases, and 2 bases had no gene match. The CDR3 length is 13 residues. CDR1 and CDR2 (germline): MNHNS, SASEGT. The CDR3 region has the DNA TGTGCCAGCAGTGAGCAGGGGGTCACTGAAGCTTTCTTT. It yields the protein CASSEQGVTEAFF.

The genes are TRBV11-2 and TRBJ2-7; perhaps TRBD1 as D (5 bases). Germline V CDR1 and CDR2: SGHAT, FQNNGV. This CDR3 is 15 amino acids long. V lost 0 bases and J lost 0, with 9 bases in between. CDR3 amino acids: CASSLDRGISYEQYF. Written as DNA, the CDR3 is TGTGCCAGCAGCTTAGATAGGGGCATCTCCTACGAGCAGTACTTC.

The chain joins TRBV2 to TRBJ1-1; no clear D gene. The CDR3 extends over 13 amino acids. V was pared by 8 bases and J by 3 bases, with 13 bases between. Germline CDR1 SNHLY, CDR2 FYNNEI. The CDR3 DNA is TGTGCCAGCCTTGCGGGCCCGTACACTGAAGCTTTCTTT. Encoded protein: CASLAGPYTEAFF.

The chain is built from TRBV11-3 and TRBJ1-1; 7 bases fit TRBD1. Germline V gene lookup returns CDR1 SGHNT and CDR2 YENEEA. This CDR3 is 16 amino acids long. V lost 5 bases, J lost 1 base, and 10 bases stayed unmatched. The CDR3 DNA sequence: TGTGCCAGCAGCCCCAGGGGGAGGAGGCGGAACACTGAAGCTTTCTTT. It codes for CASSPRGRRRNTEAFF.

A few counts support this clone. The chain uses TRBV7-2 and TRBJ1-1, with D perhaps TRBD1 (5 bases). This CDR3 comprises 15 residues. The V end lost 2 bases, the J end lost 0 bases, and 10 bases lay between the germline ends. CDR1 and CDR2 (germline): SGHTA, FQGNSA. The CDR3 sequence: CASSLLGAMNTEAFF. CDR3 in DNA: TGTGCCAGCAGCTTACTAGGGGCGATGAACACTGAAGCTTTCTTT.

CDR3 in amino acids: CATSRDRRDSVGKTQYF. DNA of the CDR3: TGTGCCACCAGCAGAGATCGACGAGACTCCGTTGGAAAGACCCAGTACTTC. This sequence joins TRBV15 and TRBJ2-5; D gene ambiguous. Trimming stripped 0 bases from V and 6 bases from J, with 20 bases between. CDR1 is LNHNV, CDR2 YYDKDF, per germline (reference sequence). The CDR3 is 17 amino acids.

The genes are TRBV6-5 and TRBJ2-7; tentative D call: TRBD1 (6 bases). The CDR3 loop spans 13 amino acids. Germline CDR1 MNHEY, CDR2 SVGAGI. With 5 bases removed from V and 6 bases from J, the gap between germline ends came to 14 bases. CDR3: CASSKDSYREQYF. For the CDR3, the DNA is TGTGCCAGCAGTAAGGACAGCTACCGCGAGCAGTACTTC.

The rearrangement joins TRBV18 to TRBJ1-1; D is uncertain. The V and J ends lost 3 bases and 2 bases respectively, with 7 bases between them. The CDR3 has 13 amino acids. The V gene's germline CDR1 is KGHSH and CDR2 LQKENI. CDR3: CASSPGLNTEAFF. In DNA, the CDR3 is TGTGCCAGCTCACCTGGGCTTAACACTGAAGCTTTCTTT.

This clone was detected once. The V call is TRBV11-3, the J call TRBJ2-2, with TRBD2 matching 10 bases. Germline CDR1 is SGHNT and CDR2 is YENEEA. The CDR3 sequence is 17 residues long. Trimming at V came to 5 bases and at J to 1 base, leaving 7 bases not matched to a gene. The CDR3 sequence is CASSPLGLAVNTGELFF. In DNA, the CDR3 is TGTGCCAGCAGCCCACTAGGACTAGCGGTGAACACCGGGGAGCTGTTTTTT.

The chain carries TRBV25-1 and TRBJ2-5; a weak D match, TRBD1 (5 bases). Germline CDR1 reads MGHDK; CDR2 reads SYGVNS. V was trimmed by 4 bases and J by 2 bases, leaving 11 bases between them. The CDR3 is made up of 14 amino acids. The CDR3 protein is CASSGGRVQETQYF. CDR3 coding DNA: TGTGCCAGCAGTGGTGGCAGGGTACAAGAGACCCAGTACTTC.

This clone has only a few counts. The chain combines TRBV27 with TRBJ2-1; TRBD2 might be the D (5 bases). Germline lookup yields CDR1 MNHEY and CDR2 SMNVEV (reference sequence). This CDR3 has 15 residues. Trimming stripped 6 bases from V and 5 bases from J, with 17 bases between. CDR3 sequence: CASRTAGLSNNEQFF. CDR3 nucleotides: TGTGCCAGCAGAACAGCTGGACTTAGTAACAATGAGCAGTTCTTC.

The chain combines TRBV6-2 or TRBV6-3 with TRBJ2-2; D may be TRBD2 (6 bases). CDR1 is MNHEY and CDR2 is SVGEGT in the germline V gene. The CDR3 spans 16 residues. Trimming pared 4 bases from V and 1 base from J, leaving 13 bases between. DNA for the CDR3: TGTGCCAGCAGTTCCCTTTGGGGGGTGAACACCGGGGAGCTGTTTTTT. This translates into CASSSLWGVNTGELFF.

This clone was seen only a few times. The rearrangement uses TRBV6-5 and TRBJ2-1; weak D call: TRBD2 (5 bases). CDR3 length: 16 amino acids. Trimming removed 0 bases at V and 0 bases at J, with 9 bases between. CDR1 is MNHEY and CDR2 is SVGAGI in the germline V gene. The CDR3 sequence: CASSYSLASSYNEQFF. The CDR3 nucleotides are TGTGCCAGCAGTTACTCCTTAGCGAGCTCCTACAATGAGCAGTTCTTC.

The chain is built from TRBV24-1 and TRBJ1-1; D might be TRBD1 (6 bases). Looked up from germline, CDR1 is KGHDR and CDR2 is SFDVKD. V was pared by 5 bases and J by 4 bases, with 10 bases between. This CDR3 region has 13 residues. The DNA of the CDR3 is TGTGCCACCAGTGCCACAGGGTTCACTGAAGCTTTCTTT. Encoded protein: CATSATGFTEAFF.

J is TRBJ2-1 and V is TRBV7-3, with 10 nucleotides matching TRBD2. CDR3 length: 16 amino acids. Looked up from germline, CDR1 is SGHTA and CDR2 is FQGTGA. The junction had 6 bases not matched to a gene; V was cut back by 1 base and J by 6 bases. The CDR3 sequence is CASSLNVAGGLNEQFF. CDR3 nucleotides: TGTGCCAGCAGCTTAAACGTAGCGGGGGGTCTCAATGAGCAGTTCTTC.

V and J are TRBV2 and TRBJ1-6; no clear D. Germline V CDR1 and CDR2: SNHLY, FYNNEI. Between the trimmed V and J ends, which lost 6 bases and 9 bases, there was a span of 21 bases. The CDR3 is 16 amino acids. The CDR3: CASRAPGVNRLSPLHF. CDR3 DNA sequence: TGTGCCAGCAGGGCCCCCGGGGTAAACCGCCTTTCACCCCTCCACTTT.

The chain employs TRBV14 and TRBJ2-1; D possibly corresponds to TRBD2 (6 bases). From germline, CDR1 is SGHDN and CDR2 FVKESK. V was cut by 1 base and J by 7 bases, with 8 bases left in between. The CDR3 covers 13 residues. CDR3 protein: CASSQGLANEQFF. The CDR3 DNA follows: TGTGCCAGCAGCCAAGGCCTAGCGAATGAGCAGTTCTTC.

The CDR3 reads CATSDVQGSSYNEQFF. CDR3 in DNA: TGTGCCACCAGTGATGTACAGGGTAGCTCCTACAATGAGCAGTTCTTC. This chain joins TRBV24-1 and TRBJ2-1; D is perhaps TRBD1 (6 bases). The germline V gene has CDR1 KGHDR and CDR2 SFDVKD. V lost 3 bases, J lost 0 bases, and 11 bases lay in between. The length of the CDR3 is 16 residues.

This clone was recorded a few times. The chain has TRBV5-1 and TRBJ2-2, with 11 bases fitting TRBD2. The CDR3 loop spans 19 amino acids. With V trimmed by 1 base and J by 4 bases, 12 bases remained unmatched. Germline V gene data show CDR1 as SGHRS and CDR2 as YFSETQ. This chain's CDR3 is CASSLSPLSGGAGTGELFF. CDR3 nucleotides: TGCGCCAGCAGCTTGAGCCCCCTTAGCGGGGGGGCGGGCACCGGGGAGCTGTTTTTT.

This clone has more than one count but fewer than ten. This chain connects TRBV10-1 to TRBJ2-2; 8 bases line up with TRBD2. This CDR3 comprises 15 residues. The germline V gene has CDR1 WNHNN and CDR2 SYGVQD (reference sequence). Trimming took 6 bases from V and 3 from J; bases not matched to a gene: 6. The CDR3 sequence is CASRPGLGDTGELFF. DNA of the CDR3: TGCGCCAGCAGGCCGGGACTAGGTGACACCGGGGAGCTGTTTTTT.

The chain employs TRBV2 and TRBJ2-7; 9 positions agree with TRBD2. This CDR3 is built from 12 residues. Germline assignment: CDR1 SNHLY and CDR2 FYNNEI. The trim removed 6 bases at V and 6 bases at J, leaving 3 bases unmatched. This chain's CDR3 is CASRTSGFEQYF. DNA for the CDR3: TGTGCCAGCAGGACTAGCGGTTTCGAGCAGTACTTC.

The CDR3 is CASSIPGDGYTF. In nucleotides, the CDR3 is TGTGCCAGTAGTATCCCCGGAGATGGCTACACCTTC. This chain joins TRBV19 and TRBJ1-2, with D hard to call. V was cut by 3 bases and J by 6 bases, with 8 bases left in between. CDR3 length: 12 residues. Germline V gives CDR1 LNHDA, CDR2 SQIVND (reference sequence).